The subject of this entry is one TCR beta chain. Its antigen is not identified. The data originate from a study of post-analysis software for immune sequencing data. Overall study: Disease courses included relapsing-remitting, secondary progressive and progressive-relapsing multiple sclerosis.

In germline, CDR1 is SGHDT, CDR2 YYEEEE. The V end lost 0 bases, the J end lost 4 bases, and 13 bases lay between the germline ends. The CDR3 covers 15 residues. Incorporated into the TCR beta cDNA libraries were unique molecular identifiers, which served to reduce PCR and sequencing biases. TCRdb passed the PCR reads through MiXCR, listing each CDR3 protein once. This table has approximately 400,000 distinct CDR3 sequences, roughly 30% appearing once. Broader study findings: Four or five TRBV segments were more frequent in patients than controls; TRBV5-6, TRBV5-1 and TRBV20-1 belonged to this group. F measure grouped same-batch samples tightly together.

Sample: blood. This TCR derives from a girl aged 5 to 17 with multiple sclerosis. The chain employs TRBV5-6 and TRBJ1-1; no definite D call. The DNA of the CDR3 is TGTGCCAGCAGCTTGGCCAATCAAAGGGCCACTGAAGCTTTCTTT. It specifies CASSLANQRATEAFF.